A single sample is the source of the 8 T cell receptor beta chains below, sequenced in a study of blood T cell repertoires in COVID-19. The repertoire was sequenced with immunoSEQ multiplex PCR; TCRdb's copy has only in-frame clones and lacks some. The sample records roughly 100,000 clones, about 89% being singletons. The material sequenced was peripheral blood. The source of these receptors is a man aged 50 or older with acute or convalescent COVID-19.

V gene TRBV4-2 combines with J gene TRBJ2-2; 9 bases are shared with TRBD1. Trimming took 4 bases from V and 0 from J; bases not matched to a gene: 0. Germline V gene lookup returns CDR1 LGHNA and CDR2 YNFKEQ. The CDR3 sequence is 15 residues long. CDR3 residues: CASSRTGANTGELFF. The CDR3 DNA sequence: TGTGCCAGCAGCCGGACAGGGGCGAACACCGGGGAGCTGTTTTTT.

The chain links TRBV3-1 (or the pseudogene TRBV3-2) to TRBJ2-1, with D unclear. There are 11 residues in the CDR3. Germline V gene data show CDR1 as LGHDT and CDR2 as YNNKEL (reference sequence). Trimming left V 4 bases short and J 6 bases short, with 4 bases between. The CDR3 DNA reads TGTGCCAGCAGCCTCCGCAATGAGCAGTTCTTC. Its protein is CASSLRNEQFF.

The chain employs TRBV5-8 and TRBJ1-2; no definite D call. Trimming cost V 0 bases and J 2 bases, with 5 bases left between them. Per germline, CDR1 SGHTS and CDR2 YDEGEE. The CDR3 is 13 residues long. As DNA, the CDR3 is TGTGCCAGCAGCTTGGGGCGGAACTATGGCTACACCTTC. This sequence encodes CASSLGRNYGYTF. The entire variable domain, with the rest obtained from reference TRBV5-8 and TRBJ1-2, is as follows: EAGVTQSPTHLIKTRGQQATLRCSPISGHTSVYWYQQALGLGLQFLLWYDEGEERNRGNFPPRFSGRQFPNYSSELNVNALELEDSALYLCASSLGRNYGYTFGSGTRLTVV.

The rearrangement uses TRBV6-5 and TRBJ2-1; the match to TRBD1 covers 9 bases. The ends lost 5 bases at V and 7 bases at J; junction bases unmatched: 9. The CDR3 is 15 residues long. The germline CDR1 and CDR2 sequences are MNHEY and SVGAGI. CDR3 DNA: TGTGCCAGCAGTCGGGACAGGGTAATGGGGAATGAGCAGTTCTTC. This codes for CASSRDRVMGNEQFF.

The J gene is TRBJ1-1, the V gene TRBV10-3, with a possible D match to TRBD1 (6 bases). Germline loops: CDR1 ENHRY, CDR2 SYGVKD. The CDR3 spans 13 residues. The germline V and J ends were trimmed by 9 bases and 0 bases, with 11 bases remaining between them. In DNA, the CDR3 is TGTGCCATGAGGGGGACCCTGAACACTGAAGCTTTCTTT. Amino acids: CAMRGTLNTEAFF.

On this clone: Other DNA variants within this sample encode the same CDR3. The rearrangement uses TRBV19 and TRBJ2-1, with a weak D call TRBD2 (7 bases). Germline V gives CDR1 LNHDA, CDR2 SQIVND (reference sequence). Trimming removed 6 bases from V and 10 bases from J, with 10 bases in between. The CDR3 length is 11 residues. Here the CDR3 DNA reads TGTGCCAGTAGAAGGGGGGGGGAGCAGTTCTTC. Its protein is CASRRGGEQFF.

V is TRBV4-2 and J is TRBJ1-2; 10 bases match TRBD1. V shed 4 bases and J 0 bases; nucleotides not matched to a gene: 8. CDR1 and CDR2 (germline): LGHNA, YNFKEQ. This CDR3 has 17 amino acids. The CDR3 sequence is CASSPPGQGSANYGYTF. The CDR3, as DNA: TGTGCCAGCAGCCCCCCGGGACAGGGGAGCGCTAACTATGGCTACACCTTC.

This chain connects TRBV12-3 or TRBV12-4 to TRBJ1-3, with D possibly matching TRBD1 (5 bases). Trimming took 9 bases from V and 1 from J, leaving 10 bases between them. The CDR3 is 13 amino acids. CDR3 sequence reads: CASSYRSGNTIYF. The CDR3 nucleotides read TGTGCCAGTTCCTACAGGTCTGGAAACACCATATATTTT.